Below, 30 T cell receptor beta chains from the same sample are listed, as sequenced in a study of blood T cell repertoires in COVID-19. The method was immunoSEQ multiplex PCR; TCRdb's version includes in-frame clones alone and lacks a portion of them. The sample comprises under 250,000 clones, 80% to 85% of which are singletons, and about 4.2% rests with the top ten. Sequencing was performed on peripheral blood. These TCRs come from a man in his fifties or sixties with active or convalescent COVID-19.

This clone turned up a few times. J is TRBJ1-1 and V is TRBV7-8, with TRBD1 matching over 10 bases. This CDR3 region has 16 residues. V lost 1 base to trimming and J lost 0 bases; unmatched junction nucleotides: 2. Per germline, CDR1 SGHVS and CDR2 FQNEAQ. CDR3 DNA sequence: TGTGCCAGCAGCTTAGAGGGGACAGGGGTGAACACTGAAGCTTTCTTT. It specifies CASSLEGTGVNTEAFF.

The chain joins TRBV19 to TRBJ2-5; the D gene is possibly TRBD1 (6 bases). The V end was cut by 8 bases, the J end by 5 bases, with 15 bases between. The CDR3 is made up of 13 amino acids. The germline gives CDR1 LNHDA, CDR2 SQIVND (reference sequence). CDR3 sequence reads: CASSTGNLETQYF. In DNA, the CDR3 is TGTGCCAGTTCTACAGGGAATTTGGAGACCCAGTACTTC.

This sequence joins TRBV4-2 and TRBJ1-2; no definite D call. Trimming stripped 0 bases from V and 4 bases from J, with 6 bases between. CDR3 length equals 13 residues. The V gene's germline CDR1 is LGHNA and CDR2 YNFKEQ. DNA for the CDR3: TGTGCCAGCAGCCAAGATTACAGCTATGGCTACACCTTC. It encodes CASSQDYSYGYTF.

The chain has TRBV4-1 and TRBJ1-4; 8 positions agree with TRBD1. V gave up 3 bases and J gave up 2 bases; unmatched junction bases: 2. Germline loops: CDR1 MGHRA, CDR2 YSYEKL. This CDR3 has 15 amino acids. Here the CDR3 reads CASSQGQATNEKLFF. As DNA, the CDR3 is TGCGCCAGCAGCCAGGGACAGGCGACTAATGAAAAACTGTTTTTT.

This sequence joins TRBV30 and TRBJ1-2; 7 positions match TRBD1. Germline CDR1 and CDR2: GTSNPN and SVGIG (reference sequence). The CDR3 extends over 14 amino acids. J lost 3 bases, V lost 4 bases, and 8 bases had no gene match. CDR3 sequence reads: CAWIDRVIHYGYTF. Written as DNA, the CDR3 is TGTGCCTGGATTGACAGGGTCATTCACTATGGCTACACCTTC.

The chain links TRBV18 to TRBJ1-4, with D unresolved. CDR3 length: 11 residues. Looked up from germline, CDR1 is KGHSH and CDR2 is LQKENI. V was trimmed by 3 bases and J by 8 bases, leaving 4 bases between them. In nucleotides, the CDR3 is TGTGCCAGCTCACCCAGGGAAAAACTGTTTTTT. As protein: CASSPREKLFF.

The chain couples TRBV23-1 to TRBJ1-6; D uncertain. TRBV23-1 is given ORF status, its function remaining uncertain. This CDR3 contains 16 residues. The germline V and J ends were trimmed by 2 bases and 4 bases, with 12 bases remaining between them. CDR3 sequence reads: CASSQTGSRYNSPLHF. The DNA for the CDR3 is TGCGCCAGCAGTCAAACGGGATCCCGATATAATTCACCCCTCCACTTT.

This clone was seen more than once but under ten times. The chain is built from TRBV6-5 and TRBJ2-1; no reliable D call. This CDR3 contains 15 residues. CDR1 and CDR2 (germline): MNHEY, SVGAGI. V was trimmed by 0 bases and J by 5 bases, leaving 11 bases between them. As DNA, the CDR3 is TGTGCCAGCAGTTACTCTGGAGCCGTAGACAATGAGCAGTTCTTC. Translated: CASSYSGAVDNEQFF.

V usage is TRBV6-1 and J usage is TRBJ2-7, with 7 bases matching TRBD1. Unmatched junction bases numbered 1, after V lost 3 bases and J lost 5 bases. Germline loops: CDR1 MNHNS, CDR2 SASEGT. The CDR3 totals 12 residues. In nucleotides, the CDR3 is TGTGCCAGCAGTGAGGGACAGAACGAGCAGTACTTC. Protein sequence: CASSEGQNEQYF.

The rearrangement joins TRBV7-3 to TRBJ2-3; 9 bases map to TRBD1. This CDR3 has 14 amino acids. Germline CDR1 and CDR2: SGHTA and FQGTGA. Unmatched junction bases numbered 2, after V lost 5 bases and J lost 2 bases. In DNA, the CDR3 is TGTGCCAGCAGCCCACAGGGGGCCACAGATACGCAGTATTTT. It yields the protein CASSPQGATDTQYF. Drawing the rest from reference TRBV7-3 and TRBJ2-3, the complete variable domain is GAGVSQTPSNKVTEKGKYVELRCDPISGHTALYWYRQSLGQGPEFLIYFQGTGAADDSGLPNDRFFAVRPEGSVSTLKIQRTERGDSAVYLCASSPQGATDTQYFGPGTRLTVL.

The rearrangement uses TRBV11-2 and TRBJ1-1, with D possibly TRBD1 on 5 matching bases. CDR1 SGHAT and CDR2 FQNNGV come from the germline V gene. The V end lost 2 bases, the J end lost 4 bases, and 8 bases lay between the germline ends. CDR3 size: 13 residues. CDR3 sequence (DNA): TGTGCCAGCAGCTTACAGGGATCCACTGAAGCTTTCTTT. It codes for CASSLQGSTEAFF.

The V and J genes are TRBV9 and TRBJ2-1; a possible D gene is TRBD2 (5 bases). CDR1 SGDLS and CDR2 YYNGEE come from the germline V gene. The CDR3 is made up of 11 amino acids. The germline V and J ends were trimmed by 3 bases and 7 bases, with 5 bases remaining between them. In DNA, the CDR3 is TGTGCCAGCAGCGCGGGGAATGAGCAGTTCTTC. Protein: CASSAGNEQFF.

This rearrangement joins TRBV12-3 or TRBV12-4 to TRBJ1-5; no reliable D call. The CDR3 is 13 amino acids. V gave up 6 bases and J gave up 7 bases, with 13 bases separating them. CDR3 sequence (DNA): TGTGCCAGCAGCTGGGGAGAACAGCAGCCCCAGCATTTT. This codes for CASSWGEQQPQHF.

For this clone: This sample also contains other DNA sequences that code for the same CDR3. The chain couples TRBV3-1 (or the pseudogene TRBV3-2) to TRBJ1-2; the match to TRBD1 covers 12 bases. The V segment lost 4 bases and the J segment 7 bases; nucleotides outside the gene matches: 4. The length of the CDR3 is 14 residues. Per the germline V gene, CDR1 is LGHDT and CDR2 is YNNKEL (reference sequence). CDR3 nucleotide sequence: TGTGCCAGCAGCCCGGGACAGGGGGCAGGTGGCTACACCTTC. Translated: CASSPGQGAGGYTF.

The chain joins TRBV13 to TRBJ1-1; 8 nucleotides line up with TRBD1. J gave up 10 bases and V 5 bases, and 6 bases lay outside the gene matches. The CDR3 extends over 12 amino acids. Germline V gene lookup returns CDR1 PRHDT and CDR2 FYEKMQ (reference sequence). The CDR3 bases are TGTGCCAGCAGCGAAGGACAGGGAGGAGCTTTCTTT. Protein product: CASSEGQGGAFF.

The rearrangement uses TRBV19 and TRBJ1-3; no firm D call. Deletions cut 5 bases from V and 4 bases from J, with 9 bases between. Germline V CDR1 and CDR2: LNHDA, SQIVND (reference sequence). The CDR3 runs to 13 residues. CDR3 DNA: TGTGCCAGTAGTTTCCTACAGGGAAACACCATATATTTT. Amino acid sequence: CASSFLQGNTIYF. Full variable domain (missing parts from reference TRBV19 and TRBJ1-3): DGGITQSPKYLFRKEGQNVTLSCEQNLNHDAMYWYRQDPGQGLRLIYYSQIVNDFQKGDIAEGYSVSREKKESFPLTVTSAQKNPTAFYLCASSFLQGNTIYFGEGSWLTVV.

The chain is built from TRBV6-6 and TRBJ1-5; D remains ambiguous. This CDR3 spans 17 amino acids. Germline CDR1 reads MNHNY; CDR2 reads SVGAGI (reference sequence). V was pared by 8 bases and J by 2 bases, with 22 bases between. CDR3 residues: CASCPGERPAGNQPQHF. The CDR3, as DNA: TGTGCCAGCTGTCCCGGTGAGAGACCCGCGGGCAATCAGCCCCAGCATTTT.

This clone was recorded a few times. V gene TRBV28 combines with J gene TRBJ1-3; D is possibly TRBD1 (5 bases). Germline assignment: CDR1 MDHEN and CDR2 SYDVKM. Trimming took 5 bases from V and 4 from J, leaving 9 bases between them. The CDR3 extends over 13 amino acids. CDR3 protein: CASSLEGGNTIYF. CDR3 DNA: TGTGCCAGCAGTCTGGAGGGGGGAAACACCATATATTTT.

The rearrangement joins TRBV5-4 to TRBJ2-1, with TRBD1 matching 9 bases. The germline gives CDR1 SGHNT, CDR2 YYREEE (reference sequence). V was clipped by 0 bases and J by 10 bases; unmatched bases: 11. The CDR3 extends over 16 amino acids. The CDR3 DNA reads TGTGCCAGCAGCTTGGGGGGACAGGGAGTAGCCCGGGAGCAGTTCTTC. It translates to CASSLGGQGVAREQFF.

The V and J genes are TRBV5-1 and TRBJ2-1; TRBD1 is a possible D gene (6 bases). The CDR3 has 16 amino acids. V was clipped by 4 bases and J by 3 bases, with 17 bases between them. The germline V gene has CDR1 SGHRS and CDR2 YFSETQ. Here the CDR3 DNA reads TGCGCCAGCAGCGAACAGGGTCAGAGGGGCTACAATGAGCAGTTCTTC. Its protein is CASSEQGQRGYNEQFF.

This chain joins TRBV6-5 and TRBJ1-2; TRBD1 matches 9 bases. The CDR3 spans 14 residues. Germline CDR1 MNHEY, CDR2 SVGAGI. V lost 6 bases, J lost 4 bases, and 6 bases stayed unmatched. The CDR3 DNA sequence: TGTGCCAGCAGGCCGGGACAGGGAACCTATGGCTACACCTTC. Translating gives CASRPGQGTYGYTF.

This clone was counted once. J is TRBJ1-3 and V is TRBV7-7; TRBD1 agrees at 7 bases. Germline V gives CDR1 SSHAT, CDR2 FNYEAQ (reference sequence). This CDR3 comprises 17 residues. Losses at the gene ends were 1 base for V and 0 bases for J; bases not matched to a gene: 6. Written as DNA, the CDR3 is TGTGCCAGCAGCTTAGGTCCCCAGGGGGGCTCTGGAAACACCATATATTTT. Translating it yields CASSLGPQGGSGNTIYF.

This clone appeared a few times. The V gene is TRBV4-3, the J gene TRBJ1-2; TRBD1 aligns across 8 bases. CDR3 length: 13 residues. Germline assignment: CDR1 LGHNA and CDR2 YSLEER. Trimming at V came to 4 bases and at J to 10 bases, leaving 8 bases not matched to a gene. CDR3 protein: CASSRTGGSSYTF. DNA for the CDR3: TGCGCCAGCAGCCGCACAGGGGGGTCCTCCTACACCTTC.

V is TRBV7-6 and J is TRBJ1-4; D possibly corresponds to TRBD1 (5 bases). Germline CDR1 reads SGHVS; CDR2 reads FNYEAQ. The ends were cut back, 5 bases at V and 8 bases at J, with 21 bases in the middle. The CDR3 totals 16 residues. This CDR3 is CASSDHPTELGEKLFF. CDR3 bases: TGTGCCAGCAGCGACCACCCGACAGAGCTAGGGGAAAAACTGTTTTTT. The variable domain in full, with the rest retrieved from reference TRBV7-6 and TRBJ1-4, is GAGVSQSPRYKVTKRGQDVALRCDPISGHVSLYWYRQALGQGPEFLTYFNYEAQQDKSGLPNDRFSAERPEGSISTLTIQRTEQRDSAMYRCASSDHPTELGEKLFFGSGTQLSVL.

This clone was counted between two and nine times. J is TRBJ1-6 and V is TRBV7-9; no clear D. The CDR3 is 12 amino acids. CDR1 and CDR2 (germline): SEHNR, FQNEAQ (reference sequence). Trimming took off 5 bases at V and 6 bases at J, with 5 bases between the two ends. The CDR3 DNA is TGTGCCAGCAGCACTATTAATTCACCCCTCCACTTT. As protein: CASSTINSPLHF.

The chain uses TRBV3-1 (or the pseudogene TRBV3-2) and TRBJ2-3; tentatively, D is TRBD1 (6 bases). Per germline, CDR1 LGHDT and CDR2 YNNKEL (reference sequence). Trimming shortened V by 8 bases and J by 3 bases, and 15 bases separated the two germline ends. The CDR3 totals 14 residues. The CDR3 region is CASARDIGTDTQYF. The CDR3 DNA follows: TGTGCCAGCGCACGGGACATCGGTACAGATACGCAGTATTTT.

This rearrangement joins TRBV14 to TRBJ2-5; D possibly corresponds to TRBD2 (7 bases). The germline V and J ends were trimmed by 0 bases and 1 base, with 12 bases remaining between them. Germline V lookup: CDR1 SGHDN, CDR2 FVKESK. CDR3 length equals 16 residues. CDR3: CASSQDLRGPQETQYF. Written as DNA, the CDR3 is TGTGCCAGCAGCCAAGACTTGCGGGGGCCCCAAGAGACCCAGTACTTC.

V usage is TRBV27 and J usage is TRBJ2-7; TRBD1 matches at 7 bases. With V trimmed by 2 bases and J by 2 bases, 9 bases remained unmatched. Germline values: CDR1 MNHEY, CDR2 SMNVEV (reference sequence). The CDR3 length is 16 residues. The CDR3 loop is CASSLHFRDRPYEQYF. In DNA, the CDR3 is TGTGCCAGCAGTTTACATTTCCGGGACAGACCCTACGAGCAGTACTTC.

V usage is TRBV18 and J usage is TRBJ2-1; the match to TRBD2 covers 7 bases. With 5 bases clipped from V and 10 bases from J, the junction kept 14 bases outside the gene matches. Germline V lookup: CDR1 KGHSH, CDR2 LQKENI. The length of the CDR3 is 15 residues. The CDR3 nucleotides are TGTGCCAGCTCATCGGCTGCGGGGGTAGATGAGGAGCAGTTCTTC. It specifies CASSSAAGVDEEQFF.

The chain has TRBV27 and TRBJ1-2; D may be TRBD1 (5 bases). CDR1 is MNHEY, CDR2 SMNVEV, per germline (reference sequence). CDR3 length equals 13 residues. The germline V and J ends were trimmed by 8 bases and 4 bases, with 14 bases remaining between them. CDR3 nucleotide sequence: TGTGCCAGCCGGCTAACTGACAGCTATGGCTACACCTTC. It codes for CASRLTDSYGYTF.